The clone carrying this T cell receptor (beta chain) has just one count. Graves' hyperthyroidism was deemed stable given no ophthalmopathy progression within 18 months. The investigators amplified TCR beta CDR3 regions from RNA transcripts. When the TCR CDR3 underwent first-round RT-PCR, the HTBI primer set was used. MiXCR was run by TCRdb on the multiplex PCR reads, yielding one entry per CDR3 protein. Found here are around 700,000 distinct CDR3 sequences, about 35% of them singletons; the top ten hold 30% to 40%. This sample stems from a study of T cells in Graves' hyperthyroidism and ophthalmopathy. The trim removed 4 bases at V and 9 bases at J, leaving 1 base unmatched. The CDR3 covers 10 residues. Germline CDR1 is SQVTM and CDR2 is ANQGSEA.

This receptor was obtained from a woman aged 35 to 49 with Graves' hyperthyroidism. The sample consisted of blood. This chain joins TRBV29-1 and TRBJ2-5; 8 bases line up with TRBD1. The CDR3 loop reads CSVATGAQYF. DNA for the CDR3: TGCAGCGTTGCGACAGGGGCCCAGTACTTC.